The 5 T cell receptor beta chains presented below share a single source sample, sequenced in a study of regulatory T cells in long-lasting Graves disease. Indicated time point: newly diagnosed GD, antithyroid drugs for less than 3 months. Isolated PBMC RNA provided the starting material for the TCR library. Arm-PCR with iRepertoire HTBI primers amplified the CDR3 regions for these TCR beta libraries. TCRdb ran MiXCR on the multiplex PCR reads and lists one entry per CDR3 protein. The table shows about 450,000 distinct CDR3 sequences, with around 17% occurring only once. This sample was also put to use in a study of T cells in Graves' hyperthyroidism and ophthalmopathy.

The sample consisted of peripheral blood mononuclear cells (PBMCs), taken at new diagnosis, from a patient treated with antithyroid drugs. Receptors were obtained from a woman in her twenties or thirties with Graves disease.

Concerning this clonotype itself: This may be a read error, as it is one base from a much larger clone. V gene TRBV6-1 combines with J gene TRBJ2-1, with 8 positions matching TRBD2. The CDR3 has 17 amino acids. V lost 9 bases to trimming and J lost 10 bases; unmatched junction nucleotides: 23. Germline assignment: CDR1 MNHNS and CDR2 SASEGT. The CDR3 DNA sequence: TGTGCCAGTGGGGGAAGGCTAGCGGGCCTTCCTACCTACGAGCAGTTCTTC. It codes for CASGGRLAGLPTYEQFF.

The CDR3: CASSGLAGVYEQYF. Written as DNA, the CDR3 is TGTGCCAGCAGCGGACTAGCGGGAGTCTACGAGCAGTACTTC. The J gene is TRBJ2-7, the V gene TRBV12-3 or TRBV12-4; 13 bases are a match to TRBD2. This CDR3 spans 14 amino acids. V shed 6 bases and J 3 bases; nucleotides not matched to a gene: 2.

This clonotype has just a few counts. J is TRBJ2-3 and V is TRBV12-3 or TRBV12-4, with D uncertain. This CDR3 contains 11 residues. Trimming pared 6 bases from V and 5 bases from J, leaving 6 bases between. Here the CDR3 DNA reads TGTGCCAGCAGGGACCAAGATACGCAGTATTTT. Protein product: CASRDQDTQYF.

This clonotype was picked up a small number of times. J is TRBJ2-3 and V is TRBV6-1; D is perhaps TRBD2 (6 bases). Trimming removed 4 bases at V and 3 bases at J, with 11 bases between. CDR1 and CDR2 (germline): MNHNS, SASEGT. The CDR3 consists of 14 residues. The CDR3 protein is CASSVGGVTDTQYF. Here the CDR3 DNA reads TGTGCCAGCAGTGTGGGGGGAGTTACAGATACGCAGTATTTT.

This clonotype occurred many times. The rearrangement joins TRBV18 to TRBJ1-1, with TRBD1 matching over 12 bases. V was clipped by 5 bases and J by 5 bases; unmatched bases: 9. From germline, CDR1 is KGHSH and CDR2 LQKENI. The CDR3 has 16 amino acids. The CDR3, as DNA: TGTGCCAGCTCAACGGGGACAGGGGGCGCGCGGACTGAAGCTTTCTTT. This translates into CASSTGTGGARTEAFF.